This is a list of T cell receptor beta chains from one sample in a study of T cells in localized non-small cell lung cancer. Using immunoSEQ multiplex PCR, the repertoire was profiled, and TCRdb retains in-frame clones only, with some absent. Of roughly 2,800 clones in the sample, 21% were seen once. This material consisted of normal lung tissue next to the tumor, taken before any cancer treatment. The receptors derive from a woman aged 35 to 75 with stage I lung adenocarcinoma. CDR3s include the opening cysteine and the closing phenylalanine or tryptophan. The D gene is left open where the match is weak. Clone size, where shown, is once, few, many, or a class for clones that have expanded.

TRBV19	13	TRBJ2-5	TRBD2	NA	CASKTSGQETQYF	TGTGCCAGTAAGACTAGCGGGCAAGAGACCCAGTACTTC
TRBV11-3	20	TRBJ1-5	NA	medium-sized	CASSLRTPRDGGFSNQPQHF	TGTGCCAGCAGCTTACGAACCCCACGGGATGGGGGTTTCAGCAATCAGCCCCAGCATTTT
TRBV11-3	16	TRBJ2-3	TRBD1	NA	CASSLIGQGGTDTQYF	TGTGCCAGCAGCTTAATCGGACAGGGTGGCACAGATACGCAGTATTTT
TRBV6-1	14	TRBJ1-1	NA	NA	CASSEAYKNTEAFF	TGTGCCAGCAGTGAAGCGTACAAGAACACTGAAGCTTTCTTT
TRBV30	15	TRBJ1-1	TRBD1	few	CAWTPSDRGNTEAFF	TGTGCCTGGACCCCCTCCGACAGGGGGAACACTGAAGCTTTCTTT
TRBV30	13	TRBJ2-7	TRBD2	few	CAWNGGSSYEQYF	TGTGCCTGGAATGGCGGGAGCTCCTACGAGCAGTACTTC
TRBV9	16	TRBJ2-1	TRBD2	few	CASSGGLAGLYNEQFF	TGTGCCAGCAGCGGCGGACTAGCGGGACTTTACAATGAGCAGTTCTTC
TRBV29-1	12	TRBJ1-2	NA	NA	CSALGRNYGYTF	TGCAGCGCCCTGGGCAGGAACTATGGCTACACCTTC
TRBV1	20	TRBJ2-1	NA	few	CTSSQDPPLAGEVTYNEQFF	TGCACCAGCAGCCAAGATCCCCCCCTAGCGGGAGAGGTCACCTACAATGAGCAGTTCTTC
TRBV11-3	14	TRBJ2-7	TRBD2	medium-sized	CASSFMAGVYEQYF	TGTGCCAGCAGCTTCATGGCGGGGGTGTACGAGCAGTACTTC
TRBV30	12	TRBJ1-3	NA	NA	CAWISTGNTIYF	TGTGCCTGGATTTCAACTGGAAACACCATATATTTT
TRBV6-8	16	TRBJ1-4	TRBD1	NA	CASSIDRAATNEKLFF	TGTGCCAGCAGCATCGACAGGGCCGCAACTAATGAAAAACTGTTTTTT
TRBV11-3	18	TRBJ1-6	TRBD1	medium-sized	CASSLRDVRQGGSSPLHF	TGTGCCAGCAGCTTAAGGGACGTAAGACAGGGGGGGAGTTCACCCCTCCACTTT
TRBV6-8	14	TRBJ1-5	NA	NA	CASTPDISNQPQHF	TGTGCCAGCACCCCGGACATTAGCAATCAGCCCCAGCATTTT
TRBV19	15	TRBJ2-2	NA	NA	CASSTLATYTGELFF	TGTGCCAGTAGTACTCTAGCGACGTACACCGGGGAGCTGTTTTTT
TRBV5-1	15	TRBJ1-6	TRBD1	few	CASSPTGTAGSPLHF	TGCGCCAGCAGCCCAACCGGGACAGCGGGTTCACCCCTCCACTTT
TRBV11-3	15	TRBJ2-5	TRBD2	few	CASSLGTSGKETQYF	TGTGCCAGCAGCCTCGGGACTAGCGGGAAAGAGACCCAGTACTTC
TRBV6-8	21	TRBJ1-5	NA	large	CASSYSIGRPGVSGASQPQHF	TGTGCCAGCAGTTACTCGATAGGACGTCCGGGGGTCTCAGGGGCAAGTCAGCCCCAGCATTTT
TRBV6-8	16	TRBJ1-5	NA	few	CASSRFRGPSNQPQHF	TGTGCCAGCAGCCGATTTCGGGGCCCAAGCAATCAGCCCCAGCATTTT
TRBV28	14	TRBJ2-2	NA	NA	CASRHGPFTGELFF	TGTGCCAGCAGGCATGGACCATTCACCGGGGAGCTGTTTTTT
TRBV25-1	14	TRBJ2-7	NA	NA	CASSEWMGTYEQYF	TGTGCCAGCAGTGAATGGATGGGAACCTACGAGCAGTACTTC
TRBV19	14	TRBJ2-7	TRBD1	few	CASSQRDRGLEQYF	TGTGCCAGTAGCCAAAGGGACAGGGGGCTAGAGCAGTACTTC
TRBV6-7	11	TRBJ1-6	NA	few	CASSGRTELHF	TGTGCCAGCAGTGGGAGGACAGAACTCCACTTT
TRBV11-3	16	TRBJ2-7	TRBD2	few	CASSLILSSGNYEQYF	TGTGCCAGCAGCTTAATCCTGTCTAGCGGAAACTACGAGCAGTACTTC
TRBV30	13	TRBJ2-1	TRBD2	NA	CAWKLAGGYEQFF	TGTGCCTGGAAACTAGCGGGAGGCTATGAGCAGTTCTTC
TRBV14	16	TRBJ2-7	TRBD2	once	CASSHPELAGVHEQYF	TGTGCCAGCAGCCACCCTGAACTAGCGGGAGTGCACGAGCAGTACTTC
TRBV5-1	17	TRBJ1-1	TRBD1	NA	CASSLDGTGAPNTEAFF	TGCGCCAGCAGCTTGGACGGGACAGGGGCTCCGAACACTGAAGCTTTCTTT
TRBV6-8	18	TRBJ1-5	TRBD1	medium-sized	CASKEGGQGANSNQPQHF	TGTGCCAGCAAGGAGGGCGGACAGGGGGCAAATAGCAATCAGCCCCAGCATTTT
TRBV9	14	TRBJ2-2	NA	NA	CASSAWDNTGELFF	TGTGCCAGCAGCGCCTGGGACAACACCGGGGAGCTGTTTTTT
TRBV9	17	TRBJ2-3	NA	medium-sized	CASSGGVLREGTDTQYF	TGTGCCAGCAGCGGAGGGGTTCTGAGAGAGGGGACAGATACGCAGTATTTT
TRBV28	16	TRBJ2-3	TRBD2	NA	CASSLWTSGSTDTQYF	TGTGCCAGCAGTTTGTGGACTAGCGGGAGTACAGATACGCAGTATTTT
TRBV6-8	17	TRBJ1-2	TRBD1	NA	CAISRHSGQGAIGGYTF	TGTGCCATCAGTAGACATTCTGGACAGGGGGCGATAGGTGGCTACACCTTC
TRBV30	14	TRBJ2-7	TRBD1	NA	CAWSDRVRPYEQYF	TGTGCCTGGTCCGACAGGGTTCGTCCGTACGAGCAGTACTTC
TRBV15	15	TRBJ2-3	NA	NA	CATSRQENPTDTQYF	TGTGCCACCAGCAGACAGGAAAACCCCACAGATACGCAGTATTTT
TRBV18	15	TRBJ1-1	NA	few	CASSPPLLLNTEAFF	TGTGCCAGCTCACCGCCCCTACTATTGAACACTGAAGCTTTCTTT
TRBV15	15	TRBJ1-2	NA	once	CATSRDRRANYGYTF	TGTGCCACCAGCAGAGATCGTAGAGCTAACTATGGCTACACCTTC
TRBV6-8	13	TRBJ1-1	NA	few	CASSLVENTEAFF	TGTGCCAGCAGTTTAGTAGAAAACACTGAAGCTTTCTTT
TRBV18	13	TRBJ1-4	NA	NA	CASSREAGEKLFF	TGTGCCAGCTCACGGGAGGCTGGCGAAAAACTGTTTTTT
TRBV6-8	13	TRBJ1-5	NA	NA	CASSEHTLGPQHF	TGTGCCAGCAGTGAGCACACCTTGGGGCCCCAGCATTTT
TRBV30	14	TRBJ2-7	NA	few	CAWQAPGNSYEQYF	TGTGCCTGGCAGGCGCCAGGGAACTCCTACGAGCAGTACTTC
TRBV30	14	TRBJ2-2	TRBD1	few	CAWRGDRGTGELFF	TGTGCCTGGAGGGGGGACAGGGGCACCGGGGAGCTGTTTTTT
TRBV19	16	TRBJ2-3	TRBD2	NA	CASSIGAGGVRDTQYF	TGTGCCAGTAGTATCGGAGCGGGGGGGGTCAGAGATACGCAGTATTTT
TRBV6-8	13	TRBJ1-1	NA	medium-sized	CASSYGSGTEAFF	TGTGCCAGCAGTTATGGAAGCGGGACTGAAGCTTTCTTT
TRBV6-8	15	TRBJ1-5	TRBD1	few	CASRRTGGKDQPQHF	TGTGCCAGCAGACGGACAGGGGGTAAGGATCAGCCCCAGCATTTT
TRBV11-3	16	TRBJ1-4	NA	NA	CASSLGTGEVGEKLFF	TGTGCCAGCAGCTTAGGAACCGGGGAGGTTGGTGAAAAACTGTTTTTT
TRBV6-8	17	TRBJ2-1	NA	medium-sized	CASSYLWGMSRDDEQFF	TGTGCCAGCAGTTATCTATGGGGAATGTCTAGGGATGATGAGCAGTTCTTC
TRBV10-2	13	TRBJ2-7	TRBD1	few	CASRDRGPYEQYF	TGCGCCAGCAGGGACAGGGGGCCCTACGAGCAGTACTTC
TRBV28	13	TRBJ1-1	NA	NA	CASSSGRATEAFF	TGTGCCAGCAGTTCAGGGAGGGCCACTGAAGCTTTCTTT
TRBV7-7	14	TRBJ2-1	NA	few	CASSPFLGGNEQFF	TGTGCCAGCAGCCCTTTCCTCGGGGGCAATGAGCAGTTCTTC
TRBV19	14	TRBJ1-3	NA	few	CASTPRESGNTIYF	TGTGCCAGTACCCCTCGAGAATCAGGAAACACCATATATTTT
TRBV7-5	14	TRBJ2-1	NA	NA	CASSLAQRNSEQFF	TGTGCCAGCAGCTTAGCGCAGCGGAACTCGGAGCAGTTCTTC
TRBV18	16	TRBJ2-2	NA	NA	CASSPPFGANTGELFF	TGTGCCAGCTCACCACCGTTTGGGGCGAACACCGGGGAGCTGTTTTTT
TRBV18	13	TRBJ1-2	TRBD1	NA	CATETGSNYGYTF	TGTGCCACCGAGACAGGGAGTAACTATGGCTACACCTTC
TRBV5-1	15	TRBJ2-5	TRBD2	NA	CASSFSGGAGETQYF	TGCGCCAGCAGCTTTAGCGGGGGGGCAGGAGAGACCCAGTACTTC
TRBV19	13	TRBJ1-5	NA	few	CASSIALGQPQHF	TGTGCCAGTAGTATAGCATTAGGTCAGCCCCAGCATTTT
TRBV6-8	14	TRBJ1-5	NA	few	CASSAVGRRQPQHF	TGTGCCAGCAGTGCGGTGGGGCGTCGACAGCCCCAGCATTTT
TRBV6-8	15	TRBJ1-3	NA	NA	CASSKRPLGGNTIYF	TGTGCCAGCAGTAAACGGCCCTTGGGAGGAAACACCATATATTTT